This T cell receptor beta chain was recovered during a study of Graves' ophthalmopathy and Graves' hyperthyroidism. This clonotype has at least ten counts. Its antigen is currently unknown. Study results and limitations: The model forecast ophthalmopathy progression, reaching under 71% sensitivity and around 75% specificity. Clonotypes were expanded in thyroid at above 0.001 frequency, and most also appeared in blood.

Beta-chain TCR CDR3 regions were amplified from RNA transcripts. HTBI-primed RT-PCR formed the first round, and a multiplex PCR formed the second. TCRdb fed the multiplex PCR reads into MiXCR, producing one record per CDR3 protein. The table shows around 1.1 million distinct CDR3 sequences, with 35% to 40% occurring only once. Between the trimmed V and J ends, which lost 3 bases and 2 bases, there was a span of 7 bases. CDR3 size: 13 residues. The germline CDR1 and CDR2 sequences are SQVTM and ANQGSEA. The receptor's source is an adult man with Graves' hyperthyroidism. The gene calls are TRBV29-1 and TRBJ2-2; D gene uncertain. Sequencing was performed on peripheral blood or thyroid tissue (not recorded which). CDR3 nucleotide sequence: TGCAGCGTTGATCACAGTAACACCGGGGAGCTGTTTTTT. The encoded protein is CSVDHSNTGELFF.